This T cell receptor (beta chain) was captured by sequencing in a study of shared clonotypes between healthy human individuals. The table came from immunoSEQ multiplex PCR; TCRdb's copy has only in-frame clones and leaves some out. The data contain 780,000 or so clones, 55% to 80% of them singletons. There are a few counts of this clone. Its antigen is undetermined. Study-level findings and limits: Non-shared clonotypes had lower generation probabilities than those shared by all four donors. Measured sharing among donors was expected to vary with sequencing depth. Genetic and exposure-history diversity was limited by the few donors.

The germline V gene encodes CDR1 SNHLY and CDR2 FYNNEI. With 6 bases removed from V and 5 bases from J, the gap between germline ends came to 19 bases. The CDR3 has 15 amino acids. The sequenced sample was memory CD4+ T cells sorted from blood. Described subset: CD45RA-negative fraction. This TCR was recovered from a woman aged 25 to 39 in good health. The chain is built from TRBV2 and TRBJ1-1; tentative D call: TRBD1 (5 bases). CDR3 bases: TGTGCCAGCAGGAGGGACGGACAAGCTGGGACTGAAGCTTTCTTT. This sequence encodes CASRRDGQAGTEAFF.